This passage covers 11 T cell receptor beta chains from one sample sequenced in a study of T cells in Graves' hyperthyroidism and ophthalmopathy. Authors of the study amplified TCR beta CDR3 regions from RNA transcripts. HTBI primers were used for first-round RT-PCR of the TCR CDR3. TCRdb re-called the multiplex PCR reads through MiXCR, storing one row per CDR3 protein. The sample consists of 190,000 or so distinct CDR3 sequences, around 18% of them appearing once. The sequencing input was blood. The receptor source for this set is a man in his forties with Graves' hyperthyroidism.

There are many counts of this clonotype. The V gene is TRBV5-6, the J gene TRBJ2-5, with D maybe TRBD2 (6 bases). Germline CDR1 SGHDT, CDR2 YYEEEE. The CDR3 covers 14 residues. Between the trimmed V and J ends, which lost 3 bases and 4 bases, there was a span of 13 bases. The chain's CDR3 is CASSSSGTAETQYF. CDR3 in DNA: TGTGCCAGCAGCTCCTCCGGGACTGCAGAGACCCAGTACTTC.

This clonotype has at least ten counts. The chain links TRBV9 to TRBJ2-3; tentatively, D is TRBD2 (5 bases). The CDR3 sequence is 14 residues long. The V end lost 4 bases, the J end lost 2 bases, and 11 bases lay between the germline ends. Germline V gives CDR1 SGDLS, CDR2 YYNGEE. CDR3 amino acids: CASSRGSDTDTQYF. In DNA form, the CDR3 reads TGTGCCAGCAGCCGGGGTTCTGACACAGATACGCAGTATTTT.

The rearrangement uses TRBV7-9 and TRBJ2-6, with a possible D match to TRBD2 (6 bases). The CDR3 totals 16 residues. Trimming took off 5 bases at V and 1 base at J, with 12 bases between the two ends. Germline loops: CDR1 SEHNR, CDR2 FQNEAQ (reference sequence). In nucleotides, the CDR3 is TGTGCCAGCAGCCAAAGACGGGGGTCTGGGGCCAACGTCCTGACTTTC. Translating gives CASSQRRGSGANVLTF.

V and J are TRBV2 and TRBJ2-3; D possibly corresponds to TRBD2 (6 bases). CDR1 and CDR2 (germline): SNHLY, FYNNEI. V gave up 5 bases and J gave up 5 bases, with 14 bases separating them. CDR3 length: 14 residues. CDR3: CASSSDRGIDTQYF. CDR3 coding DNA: TGTGCCAGCAGTTCAGATCGCGGGATAGATACGCAGTATTTT.

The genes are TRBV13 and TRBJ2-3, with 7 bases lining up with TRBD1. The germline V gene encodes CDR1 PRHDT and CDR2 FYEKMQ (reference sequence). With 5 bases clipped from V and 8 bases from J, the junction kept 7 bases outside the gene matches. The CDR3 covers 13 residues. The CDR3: CASSTSTGATQYF. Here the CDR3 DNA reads TGTGCCAGCAGCACCTCTACAGGGGCTACGCAGTATTTT.

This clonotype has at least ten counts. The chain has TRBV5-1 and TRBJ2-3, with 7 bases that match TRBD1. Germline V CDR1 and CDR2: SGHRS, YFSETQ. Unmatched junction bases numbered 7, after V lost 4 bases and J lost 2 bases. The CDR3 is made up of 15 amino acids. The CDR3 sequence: CASSPGTVSTDTQYF. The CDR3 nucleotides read TGCGCCAGCAGCCCCGGGACAGTGTCCACAGATACGCAGTATTTT.

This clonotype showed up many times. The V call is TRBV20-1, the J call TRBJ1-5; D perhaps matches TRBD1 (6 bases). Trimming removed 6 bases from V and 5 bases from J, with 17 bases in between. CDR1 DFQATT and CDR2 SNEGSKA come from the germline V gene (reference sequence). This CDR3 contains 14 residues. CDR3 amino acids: CSARRGAGDQPQHF. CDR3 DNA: TGCAGTGCCCGGCGGGGGGCCGGGGATCAGCCCCAGCATTTT.

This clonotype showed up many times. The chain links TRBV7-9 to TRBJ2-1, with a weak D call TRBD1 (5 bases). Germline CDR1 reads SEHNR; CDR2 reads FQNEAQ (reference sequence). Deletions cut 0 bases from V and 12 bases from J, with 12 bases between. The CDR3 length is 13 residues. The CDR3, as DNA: TGTGCCAGCAGCTTAGCAGGGGCCGCCGTGCAGTTCTTC. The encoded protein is CASSLAGAAVQFF. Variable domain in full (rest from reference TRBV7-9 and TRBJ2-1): DTGVSQNPRHKITKRGQNVTFRCDPISEHNRLYWYRQTLGQGPEFLTYFQNEAQLEKSRLLSDRFSAERPKGSFSTLEIQRTEQGDSAMYLCASSLAGAAVQFFGPGTRLTVL.

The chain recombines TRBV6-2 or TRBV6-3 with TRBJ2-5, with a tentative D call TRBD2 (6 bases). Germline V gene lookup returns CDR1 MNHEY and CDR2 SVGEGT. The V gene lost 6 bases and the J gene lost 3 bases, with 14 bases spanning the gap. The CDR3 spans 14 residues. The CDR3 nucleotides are TGTGCCAGCAGGTTTAGCGGAACAAAAGAGACCCAGTACTTC. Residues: CASRFSGTKETQYF.

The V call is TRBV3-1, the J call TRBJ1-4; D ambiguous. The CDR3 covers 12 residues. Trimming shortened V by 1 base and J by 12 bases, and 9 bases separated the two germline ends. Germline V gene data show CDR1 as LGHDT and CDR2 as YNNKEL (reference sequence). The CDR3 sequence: CASSQVDEELFF. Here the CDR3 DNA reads TGTGCCAGCAGCCAAGTGGACGAAGAACTGTTTTTT.

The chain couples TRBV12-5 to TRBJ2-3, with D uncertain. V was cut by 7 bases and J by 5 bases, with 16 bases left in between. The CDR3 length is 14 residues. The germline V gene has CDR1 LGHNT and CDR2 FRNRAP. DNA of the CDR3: TGTGCTAGTGCAAAACAGCAGGTTGGAGATACGCAGTATTTT. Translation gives CASAKQQVGDTQYF.